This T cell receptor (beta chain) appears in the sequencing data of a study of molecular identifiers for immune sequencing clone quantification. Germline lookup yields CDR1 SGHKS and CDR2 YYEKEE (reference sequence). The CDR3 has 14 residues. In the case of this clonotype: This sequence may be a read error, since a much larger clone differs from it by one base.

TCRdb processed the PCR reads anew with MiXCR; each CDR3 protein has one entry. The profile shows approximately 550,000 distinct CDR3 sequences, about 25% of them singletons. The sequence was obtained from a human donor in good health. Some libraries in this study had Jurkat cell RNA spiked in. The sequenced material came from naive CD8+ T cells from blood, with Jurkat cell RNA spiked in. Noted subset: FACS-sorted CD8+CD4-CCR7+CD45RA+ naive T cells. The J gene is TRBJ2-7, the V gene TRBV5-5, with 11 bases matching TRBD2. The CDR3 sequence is CASSYGTSGYERYF. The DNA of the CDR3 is TGTGCCAGCAGCTACGGGACTAGCGGCTACGAGCGGTACTTC.